This passage covers 6 T cell receptor beta chains from one sample sequenced in a study of prognosis after radiotherapy for stage I lung cancer. TCR beta CDR3 amplification from genomic DNA was performed by two-round multiplex PCR. Primers (each specific to one TRBV or TRBJ gene) were used in first-round PCR. Via MiXCR, TCRdb re-called the multiplex PCR reads, giving one row per CDR3 protein. Among about 31,000 distinct CDR3 sequences, roughly 40% were seen once, and the ten largest hold roughly 15%. The sample here was PBMCs, taken before or after stereotactic body radiation therapy (not recorded which). The source is a donor over 45 with non-small cell lung cancer.

The chain carries TRBV24-1 and TRBJ1-1; D is perhaps TRBD1 (5 bases). Germline CDR1 is KGHDR and CDR2 is SFDVKD. Trimming shortened V by 7 bases and J by 4 bases, and 12 bases separated the two germline ends. The CDR3 contains 13 residues. The CDR3 sequence is CATSNRGVTEAFF. DNA of the CDR3: TGTGCCACCAGCAACCGGGGGGTCACTGAAGCTTTCTTT.

The sample holds many counts of this clonotype. The chain combines TRBV6-4 with TRBJ1-1; D is uncertain. V lost 8 bases, J lost 4 bases, and 14 bases lay in between. Germline values: CDR1 MRHNA, CDR2 SNTAGT. The CDR3 is 13 residues long. The CDR3: CASARLEGTEAFF. CDR3 coding DNA: TGTGCCAGCGCTAGACTAGAGGGCACTGAAGCTTTCTTT.

V gene TRBV28 combines with J gene TRBJ1-5; tentative D call: TRBD1 (5 bases). The germline V gene has CDR1 MDHEN and CDR2 SYDVKM. CDR3 length: 14 residues. V was pared by 6 bases and J by 6 bases, with 15 bases between. The CDR3 DNA is TGTGCCAGCAGCGTTGGGGGTAGCGCTCAGCCCCAGCATTTT. Its protein product is CASSVGGSAQPQHF.

In regard to this clonotype: The junction and the germline gene differ at one end; a read error may be behind it. The gene calls are TRBV6-9 and TRBJ1-2, with 10 bases aligning to TRBD1. Per germline, CDR1 MNHGY and CDR2 SVAAGI. This CDR3 spans 14 amino acids. The CDR3 DNA sequence: TGTGCCAGCAGAGAGACAGGGGGCAACTATGTCTACACCTTC. Protein: CASRETGGNYVYTF.

This clonotype was recorded many times. The V and J genes are TRBV4-1 and TRBJ1-2, with D possibly TRBD1 on 5 matching bases. The germline CDR1 and CDR2 sequences are MGHRA and YSYEKL. Trimming removed 1 base from V and 4 bases from J, with 13 bases in between. This CDR3 spans 15 amino acids. CDR3 sequence reads: CASSQAQGDIYGYTF. In DNA, the CDR3 is TGCGCCAGCAGCCAAGCTCAGGGTGACATCTATGGCTACACCTTC.

The rearrangement joins TRBV28 to TRBJ2-3; D not resolved. The CDR3 contains 14 residues. Germline V gives CDR1 MDHEN, CDR2 SYDVKM. Trimming took 4 bases from V and 7 from J, leaving 15 bases between them. CDR3 region: CASSYSWGRYTQYF. The CDR3 region has the DNA TGTGCCAGCAGTTATTCGTGGGGTAGGTATACGCAGTATTTT.